The rows below give T cell receptor beta chains drawn from one sample of a study of beta chain features in type 1 diabetes. TCRdb's copy holds only in-frame clones and misses some; the assay was immunoSEQ multiplex PCR. Of 600,000 to 700,000 clones detected, 13% appear once; the ten largest clones hold less than 0.025%. The sample consisted of naive CD4+ T cells from blood. Source of these receptors: a man aged 18-30 years with type 1 diabetes. The CDR3 runs from the conserved cysteine through the conserved F or W. Each record gives: CDR3 length, V gene, clone size, D gene, J gene, CDR3 DNA, CDR3 protein. The D gene is left open where the match is weak. Clone sizes are given selectively: once, few, many, or a class where the clone is expanded.

length: 14
V: TRBV28
size: -
D: TRBD1
J: TRBJ1-1
DNA: TGTGCCAGCAGTAGTGGACAGGGGGACACTGAAGCTTTCTTT
CDR3: CASSSGQGDTEAFF

length: 13
V: TRBV7-2
size: few
D: -
J: TRBJ1-2
DNA: TGTGCCAGCAGCTTAGGACCCCACTATGGCTACACCTTC
CDR3: CASSLGPHYGYTF

length: 15
V: TRBV6-5
size: few
D: -
J: TRBJ2-7
DNA: TGTGCCAGCAGCCGGGCCGGGACCGCCACCTACGAGCAGTACTTC
CDR3: CASSRAGTATYEQYF

length: 14
V: TRBV7-2
size: -
D: -
J: TRBJ2-3
DNA: TGTGCCAGCAGCTTAGCGGGGGGCTTGGATACGCAGTATTTT
CDR3: CASSLAGGLDTQYF

length: 11
V: TRBV29-1
size: few
D: -
J: TRBJ1-3
DNA: TGCAGCGTTCTCAACCGGGACACCATATATTTT
CDR3: CSVLNRDTIYF

length: 14
V: TRBV29-1
size: -
D: TRBD1
J: TRBJ2-5
DNA: TGCAGCGTACAACCGGGACAGGGGGCAGAGACCCAGTACTTC
CDR3: CSVQPGQGAETQYF

length: 14
V: TRBV30
size: -
D: -
J: TRBJ1-4
DNA: TGTGTCGCGAAGGATATTGCAACTAATGAAAAACTGTTTTTT
CDR3: CVAKDIATNEKLFF

length: 15
V: TRBV7-9
size: -
D: TRBD2
J: TRBJ2-1
DNA: TGTGCCAGCAGCTTACGCCTAGCGGGGGTCAATGAGCAGTTCTTC
CDR3: CASSLRLAGVNEQFF

length: 17
V: TRBV30
size: few
D: TRBD2
J: TRBJ2-3
DNA: TGTGCCTGGAGTGTAGCCCCTTTGCGGGGGGTCACAGATACGCAGTATTTT
CDR3: CAWSVAPLRGVTDTQYF

length: 13
V: TRBV6-5
size: few
D: -
J: TRBJ1-5
DNA: TGTGCCAGCAGTGAAGCTGAGGACAGAGAGCAGCATTTT
CDR3: CASSEAEDREQHF

length: 14
V: TRBV10-1
size: -
D: TRBD1
J: TRBJ2-7
DNA: TGCGCCAGCAGTCCGGGACAGGAGACCTACGAGCAGTACTTC
CDR3: CASSPGQETYEQYF

length: 14
V: TRBV7-9
size: -
D: -
J: TRBJ1-1
DNA: TGTGCCAGCAGCTATTTCCAGGAGGGCACTGAAGCTTTCTTT
CDR3: CASSYFQEGTEAFF

length: 18
V: TRBV9
size: -
D: TRBD2
J: TRBJ2-6
DNA: TGTGCCAGCAGCCCCGGGACTAGCGGGGGGGCTGGGGCCAACGTCCTGACTTTC
CDR3: CASSPGTSGGAGANVLTF

length: 13
V: TRBV10-1
size: -
D: -
J: TRBJ1-1
DNA: TGCGCCAGCAGTGAATGGATAAACACTGAAGCTTTCTTT
CDR3: CASSEWINTEAFF

length: 12
V: TRBV7-9
size: -
D: -
J: TRBJ2-2
DNA: TGTGCCGGGCGACCAGCCACCGGGGAGCTGTTTTTT
CDR3: CAGRPATGELFF

length: 14
V: TRBV29-1
size: -
D: -
J: TRBJ1-2
DNA: TGCAGCGTGGGCAGGGGACTGTCTGAGAGTGGCTACACCTTC
CDR3: CSVGRGLSESGYTF

length: 12
V: TRBV28
size: -
D: TRBD1
J: TRBJ2-7
DNA: TGTGCCAGCAGTTTCAGACAGGGATTCCGGTACTTC
CDR3: CASSFRQGFRYF

length: 13
V: TRBV30
size: -
D: -
J: TRBJ2-1
DNA: TGTGCCTGGAGCCGCTCCGGGGTGGATGAGCAGTTCTTC
CDR3: CAWSRSGVDEQFF

length: 13
V: TRBV2
size: -
D: -
J: TRBJ1-2
DNA: TGTGCCAGCAGGGAGCCAGGCTACTATGGCTACACCTTC
CDR3: CASREPGYYGYTF

length: 15
V: TRBV28
size: -
D: -
J: TRBJ1-5
DNA: TGTGCCAGCCACCTAAGGGGCGGACAGAATCAGCCCCAGCATTTT
CDR3: CASHLRGGQNQPQHF

length: 15
V: TRBV2
size: -
D: -
J: TRBJ1-5
DNA: TGTGCCAGCACCGGGGACGGCTCCTACAATCAGCCCCAGCATTTT
CDR3: CASTGDGSYNQPQHF

length: 14
V: TRBV11-3
size: -
D: TRBD1
J: TRBJ2-5
DNA: TGTGCCAGCAGCGAACAGGGGCGACCCGAGACCCAGTACTTC
CDR3: CASSEQGRPETQYF

length: 13
V: TRBV30
size: -
D: -
J: TRBJ1-2
DNA: TGTGCCTGGAGTGTAGGACAGAGCTATGGCTACACCTTC
CDR3: CAWSVGQSYGYTF

length: 12
V: TRBV10-3
size: -
D: -
J: TRBJ1-2
DNA: TGTGCCATCAGTGACCCGATGGGTGGCTACACCTTC
CDR3: CAISDPMGGYTF

length: 14
V: TRBV19
size: few
D: -
J: TRBJ2-7
DNA: TGTGCCAGTAGCGAGGGGGGGAACTCCTACGAGCAGTACTTC
CDR3: CASSEGGNSYEQYF

length: 13
V: TRBV30
size: -
D: -
J: TRBJ2-7
DNA: TGTGCCTGGAGTGTACGGCCCGGGGGCGAGCAGTACTTC
CDR3: CAWSVRPGGEQYF

length: 13
V: TRBV10-3
size: -
D: -
J: TRBJ2-7
DNA: TGTGCCATCAGAACAGGAGGGGCCTACGAGCAGTACTTC
CDR3: CAIRTGGAYEQYF

length: 13
V: TRBV30
size: few
D: -
J: TRBJ1-5
DNA: TGTGCCTGGAGTGGTGGGGGGCCTCAGCCCCAGCATTTT
CDR3: CAWSGGGPQPQHF

length: 12
V: TRBV28
size: -
D: -
J: TRBJ2-2
DNA: TGTGCCAGCAGCCCTCCCGTATGGGAGCTGTTTTTT
CDR3: CASSPPVWELFF

length: 14
V: TRBV5-1
size: -
D: -
J: TRBJ2-3
DNA: TGCGCCAGCAGCCTCGGACCGGACACAGATACGCAGTATTTT
CDR3: CASSLGPDTDTQYF

length: 14
V: TRBV6-5
size: -
D: TRBD1
J: TRBJ1-5
DNA: TGTGCCAGCAGTGGGACAGGATCTAATCAGCCCCAGCATTTT
CDR3: CASSGTGSNQPQHF

length: 12
V: TRBV23-1
size: few
D: -
J: TRBJ2-7
DNA: TGCGCCAGCAACGGCGAGGGGCACGAGCAGTACTTC
CDR3: CASNGEGHEQYF

length: 13
V: TRBV5-4
size: few
D: TRBD1
J: TRBJ2-5
DNA: TGTGCCAGCAGCTCCCGGACAGGTGGGGAGCAGTACTTC
CDR3: CASSSRTGGEQYF

length: 13
V: TRBV29-1
size: few
D: -
J: TRBJ1-2
DNA: TGCAGCGCCCTAGGTGACGGGACCTATGGCTACACCTTC
CDR3: CSALGDGTYGYTF

length: 13
V: TRBV7-2
size: -
D: -
J: TRBJ2-7
DNA: TGTGCCAGCAGCTTTCGCCAGGACCAGGAGCAGTACTTC
CDR3: CASSFRQDQEQYF

length: 16
V: TRBV25-1
size: few
D: TRBD1
J: TRBJ2-5
DNA: TGTGCCAGCAGCCTCGGCCGCCGGGACAGCCAAGAGACCCAGTACTTC
CDR3: CASSLGRRDSQETQYF